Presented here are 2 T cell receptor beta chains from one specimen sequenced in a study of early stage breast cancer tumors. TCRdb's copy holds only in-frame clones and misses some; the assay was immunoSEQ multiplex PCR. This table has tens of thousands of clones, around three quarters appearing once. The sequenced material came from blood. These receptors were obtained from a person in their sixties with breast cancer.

DNA of the CDR3: TGCGCCAGCAGCCAGTATGGAGCGGAGGGTACGCAGTATTTT. Translated: CASSQYGAEGTQYF. J is TRBJ2-3 and V is TRBV5-1; a possible D gene is TRBD2 (6 bases). The ends were cut back, 4 bases at V and 8 bases at J, with 17 bases in the middle. Germline CDR1 SGHRS, CDR2 YFSETQ. The CDR3 loop spans 14 amino acids. The full variable domain, its missing parts supplied by reference TRBV5-1 and TRBJ2-3, is KAGVTQTPRYLIKTRGQQVTLSCSPISGHRSVSWYQQTPGQGLQFLFEYFSETQRNKGNFPGRFSGRQFSNSRSEMNVSTLELGDSALYLCASSQYGAEGTQYFGPGTRLTVL.

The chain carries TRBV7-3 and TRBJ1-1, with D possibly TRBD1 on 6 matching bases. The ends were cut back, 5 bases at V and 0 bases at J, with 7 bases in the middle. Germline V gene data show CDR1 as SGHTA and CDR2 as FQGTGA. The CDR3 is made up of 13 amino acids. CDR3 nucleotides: TGTGCCAGCAGCCGGACAGTGAACACTGAAGCTTTCTTT. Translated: CASSRTVNTEAFF.